This T cell receptor (beta chain) was obtained from a study of blood T cell repertoires in COVID-19. Study-wide context: The United States, Italy and Spain supplied acute and convalescent COVID-19 samples.

The CDR3 sequence is 13 residues long. V dropped 8 bases and J dropped 7; count of bases not matched to a gene: 7. Germline assignment: CDR1 SNHLY and CDR2 FYNNEI. Measured with immunoSEQ multiplex PCR; TCRdb has only the in-frame clones, and not every one. The sample records around 130,000 clones, 60% to 85% being singletons. The material sequenced was peripheral blood. The rearrangement joins TRBV2 to TRBJ1-2; TRBD1 matches at 10 bases. This receptor was taken from a man aged 45-65 years with acute or convalescent COVID-19. The chain's CDR3 is CASWTGGKGGYTF. CDR3 DNA: TGTGCCAGCTGGACAGGGGGTAAGGGTGGCTACACCTTC.